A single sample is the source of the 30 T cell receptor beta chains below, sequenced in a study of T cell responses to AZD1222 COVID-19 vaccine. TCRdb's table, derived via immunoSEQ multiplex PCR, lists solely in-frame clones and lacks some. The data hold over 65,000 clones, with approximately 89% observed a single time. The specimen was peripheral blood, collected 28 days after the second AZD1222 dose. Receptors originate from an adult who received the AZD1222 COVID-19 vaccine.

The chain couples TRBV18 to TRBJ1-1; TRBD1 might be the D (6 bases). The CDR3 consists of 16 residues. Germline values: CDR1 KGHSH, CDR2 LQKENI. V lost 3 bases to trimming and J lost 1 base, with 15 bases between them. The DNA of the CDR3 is TGTGCCAGCTCACCTCTGGAGGGGGTCCGGAACACTGAAGCTTTCTTT. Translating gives CASSPLEGVRNTEAFF.

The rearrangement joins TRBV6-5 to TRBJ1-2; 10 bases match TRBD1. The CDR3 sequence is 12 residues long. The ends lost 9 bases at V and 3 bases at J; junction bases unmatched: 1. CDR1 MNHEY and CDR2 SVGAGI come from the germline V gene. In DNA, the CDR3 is TGTGCCAGTGGGACAGGGGACTATGGCTACACCTTC. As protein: CASGTGDYGYTF.

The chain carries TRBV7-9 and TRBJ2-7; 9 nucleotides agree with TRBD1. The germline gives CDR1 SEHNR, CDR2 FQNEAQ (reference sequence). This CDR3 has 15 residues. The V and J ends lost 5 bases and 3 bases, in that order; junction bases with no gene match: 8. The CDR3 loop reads CASSTRQGENYEQYF. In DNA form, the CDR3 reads TGTGCCAGCAGCACTCGACAGGGGGAGAACTACGAGCAGTACTTC.

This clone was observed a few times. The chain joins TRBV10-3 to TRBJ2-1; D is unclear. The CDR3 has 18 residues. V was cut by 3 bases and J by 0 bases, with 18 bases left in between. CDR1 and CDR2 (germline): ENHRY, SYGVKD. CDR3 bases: TGTGCCATCAGTGAAAGGTCCCCCCTACAAAGCTCCTACAATGAGCAGTTCTTC. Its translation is CAISERSPLQSSYNEQFF.

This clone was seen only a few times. The CDR3 is CAWSVRTANYNSPLHF. DNA for the CDR3: TGTGCCTGGAGTGTAAGGACAGCCAACTATAATTCACCCCTCCACTTT. This chain links TRBV30 with TRBJ1-6; the D gene is possibly TRBD1 (6 bases). Trimming stripped 0 bases from V and 3 bases from J, with 12 bases between. This CDR3 is 16 amino acids long. Germline CDR1 reads GTSNPN; CDR2 reads SVGIG (reference sequence).

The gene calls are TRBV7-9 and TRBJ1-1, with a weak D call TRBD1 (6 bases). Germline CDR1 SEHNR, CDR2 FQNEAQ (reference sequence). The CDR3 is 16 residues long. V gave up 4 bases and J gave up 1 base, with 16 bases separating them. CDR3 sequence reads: CASSSTPGHKNTEAFF. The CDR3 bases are TGTGCCAGCAGCTCAACCCCGGGACACAAGAACACTGAAGCTTTCTTT.

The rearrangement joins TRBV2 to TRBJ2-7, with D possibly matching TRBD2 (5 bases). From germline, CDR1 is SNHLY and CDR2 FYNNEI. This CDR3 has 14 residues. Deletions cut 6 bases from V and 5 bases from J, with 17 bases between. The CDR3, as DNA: TGTGCCAGCAGGAAGGAATCGGGATTCCACGAGCAGTACGTC. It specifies CASRKESGFHEQYV.

Here the CDR3 reads CASSLGRVYGYTF. The CDR3 DNA follows: TGTGCCAGCAGTTTGGGACGGGTCTATGGCTACACCTTC. The V call is TRBV6-5, the J call TRBJ1-2; possibly TRBD1 for D (5 bases). V lost 4 bases to trimming and J lost 4 bases, with 10 bases between them. Germline V gene data show CDR1 as MNHEY and CDR2 as SVGAGI. This CDR3 has 13 residues.

The CDR3 DNA follows: TGTGCCAGCAGGAAAGCGACAGGGGGTGGGTCGGTGAACACTGAAGCTTTCTTT. It codes for CASRKATGGGSVNTEAFF. The chain links TRBV7-9 to TRBJ1-1; the match to TRBD1 covers 9 bases. Germline loops: CDR1 SEHNR, CDR2 FQNEAQ (reference sequence). The CDR3 is 18 amino acids. The junction had 14 bases not matched to a gene; V was cut back by 6 bases and J by 0 bases. Full variable domain (remainder filled in from reference TRBV7-9 and TRBJ1-1): DTGVSQNPRHKITKRGQNVTFRCDPISEHNRLYWYRQTLGQGPEFLTYFQNEAQLEKSRLLSDRFSAERPKGSFSTLEIQRTEQGDSAMYLCASRKATGGGSVNTEAFFGQGTRLTVV.

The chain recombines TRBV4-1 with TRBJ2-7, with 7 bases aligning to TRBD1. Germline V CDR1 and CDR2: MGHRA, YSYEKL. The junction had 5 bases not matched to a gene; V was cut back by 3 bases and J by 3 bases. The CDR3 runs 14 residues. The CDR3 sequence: CASSQTTGDYEQYV. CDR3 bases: TGCGCCAGCAGCCAGACTACAGGGGACTACGAGCAGTACGTC.

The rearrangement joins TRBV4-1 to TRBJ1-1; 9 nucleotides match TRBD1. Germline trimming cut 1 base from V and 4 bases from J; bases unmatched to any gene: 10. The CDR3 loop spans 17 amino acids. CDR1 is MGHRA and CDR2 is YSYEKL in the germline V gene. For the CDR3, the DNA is TGCGCCAGCAGCCAAGGGAACAGGGGGCTGGCAGGCACTGAAGCTTTCTTT. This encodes CASSQGNRGLAGTEAFF.

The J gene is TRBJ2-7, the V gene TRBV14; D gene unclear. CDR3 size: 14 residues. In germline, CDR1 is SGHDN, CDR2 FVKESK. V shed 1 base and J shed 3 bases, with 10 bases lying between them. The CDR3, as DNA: TGTGCCAGCAGCCAAGGGCAGGTGTACTACGAGCAGTACTTC. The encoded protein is CASSQGQVYYEQYF.

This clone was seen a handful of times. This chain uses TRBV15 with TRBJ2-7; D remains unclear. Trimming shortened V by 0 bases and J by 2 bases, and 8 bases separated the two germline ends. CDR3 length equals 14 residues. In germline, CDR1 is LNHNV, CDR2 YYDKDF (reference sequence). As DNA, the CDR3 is TGTGCCACCAGCAGAGATCGTGGGGCCTACGAGCAGTACGTC. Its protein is CATSRDRGAYEQYV.

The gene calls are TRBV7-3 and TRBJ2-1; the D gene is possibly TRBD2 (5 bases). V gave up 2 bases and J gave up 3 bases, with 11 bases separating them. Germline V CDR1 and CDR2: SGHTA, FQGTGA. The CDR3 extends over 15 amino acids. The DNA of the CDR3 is TGTGCCAGCAGCTTACTCGCGGGTATCTACAATGAGCAGTTCTTC. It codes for CASSLLAGIYNEQFF. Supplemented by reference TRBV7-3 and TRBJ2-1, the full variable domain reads GAGVSQTPSNKVTEKGKYVELRCDPISGHTALYWYRQSLGQGPEFLIYFQGTGAADDSGLPNDRFFAVRPEGSVSTLKIQRTERGDSAVYLCASSLLAGIYNEQFFGPGTRLTVL.

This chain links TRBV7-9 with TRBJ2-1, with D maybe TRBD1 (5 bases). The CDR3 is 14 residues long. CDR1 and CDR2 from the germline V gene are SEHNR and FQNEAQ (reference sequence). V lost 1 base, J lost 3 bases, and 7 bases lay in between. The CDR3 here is CASSLGRVYNEQFF. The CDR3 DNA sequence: TGTGCCAGCAGCTTAGGCAGGGTCTACAATGAGCAGTTCTTC.

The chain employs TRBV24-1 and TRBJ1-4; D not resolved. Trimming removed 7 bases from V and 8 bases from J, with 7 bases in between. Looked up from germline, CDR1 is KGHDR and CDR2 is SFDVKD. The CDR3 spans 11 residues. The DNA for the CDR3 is TGTGCCACCAGGGCCAGCGAAAAACTGTTTTTT. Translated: CATRASEKLFF.

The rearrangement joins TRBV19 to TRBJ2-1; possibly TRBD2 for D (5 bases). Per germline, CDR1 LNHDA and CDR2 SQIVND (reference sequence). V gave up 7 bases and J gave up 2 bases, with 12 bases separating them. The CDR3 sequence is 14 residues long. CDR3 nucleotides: TGTGCCAGTACCCTGGGGAGCGCCTACAATGAGCAGTTCTTC. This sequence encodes CASTLGSAYNEQFF. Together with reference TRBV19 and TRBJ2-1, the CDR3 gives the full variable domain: DGGITQSPKYLFRKEGQNVTLSCEQNLNHDAMYWYRQDPGQGLRLIYYSQIVNDFQKGDIAEGYSVSREKKESFPLTVTSAQKNPTAFYLCASTLGSAYNEQFFGPGTRLTVL.

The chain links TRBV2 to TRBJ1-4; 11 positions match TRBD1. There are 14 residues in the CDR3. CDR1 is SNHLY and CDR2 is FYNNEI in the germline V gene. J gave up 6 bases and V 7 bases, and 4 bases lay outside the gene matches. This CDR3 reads CASTGDRGDEKLFF. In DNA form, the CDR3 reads TGTGCCAGCACGGGGGACAGGGGGGATGAAAAACTGTTTTTT.

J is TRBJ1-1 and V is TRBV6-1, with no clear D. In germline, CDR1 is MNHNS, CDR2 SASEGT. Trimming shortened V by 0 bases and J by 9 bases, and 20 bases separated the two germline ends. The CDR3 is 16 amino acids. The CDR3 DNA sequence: TGTGCCAGCAGTGAAGCGAGGATTACGACGGCGAAGCAAGCTTTCTTT. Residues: CASSEARITTAKQAFF.

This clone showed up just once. The CDR3 loop is CASSAGNSGANVLTF. The CDR3 DNA follows: TGTGCCAGTAGTGCCGGGAACTCTGGGGCCAACGTCCTGACTTTC. This chain uses TRBV19 with TRBJ2-6, with TRBD2 as a possible D gene (5 bases). Trimming removed 5 bases at V and 0 bases at J, with 8 bases between. Germline values: CDR1 LNHDA, CDR2 SQIVND (reference sequence). The CDR3 is 15 residues long.

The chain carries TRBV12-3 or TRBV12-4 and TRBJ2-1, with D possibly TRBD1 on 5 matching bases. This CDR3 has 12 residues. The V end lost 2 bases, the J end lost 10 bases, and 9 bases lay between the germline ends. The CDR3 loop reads CASSLSYREQFF. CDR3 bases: TGTGCCAGCAGTTTATCATACAGGGAGCAGTTCTTC.

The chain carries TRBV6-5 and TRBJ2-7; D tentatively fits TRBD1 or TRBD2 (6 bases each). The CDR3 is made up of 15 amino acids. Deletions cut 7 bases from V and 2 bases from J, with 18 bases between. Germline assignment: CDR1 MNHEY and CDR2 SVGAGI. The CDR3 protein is CASKPRPGEAYEQYF. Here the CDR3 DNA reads TGTGCCAGCAAACCCCGGCCAGGGGAGGCCTACGAGCAGTACTTC.

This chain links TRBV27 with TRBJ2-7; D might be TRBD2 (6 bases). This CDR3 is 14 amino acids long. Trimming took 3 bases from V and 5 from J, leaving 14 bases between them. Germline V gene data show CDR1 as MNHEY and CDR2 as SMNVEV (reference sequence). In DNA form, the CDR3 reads TGTGCCAGCAGTTTGCGGGGACTTCTCAACGAGCAGTACTTC. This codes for CASSLRGLLNEQYF.

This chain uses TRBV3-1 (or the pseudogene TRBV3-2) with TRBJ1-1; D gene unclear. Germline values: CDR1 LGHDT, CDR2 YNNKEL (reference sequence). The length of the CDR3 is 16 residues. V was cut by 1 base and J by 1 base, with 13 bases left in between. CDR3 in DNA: TGTGCCAGCAGCCAAGGGAGTTGGCAGCGGAACACTGAAGCTTTCTTT. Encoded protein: CASSQGSWQRNTEAFF.

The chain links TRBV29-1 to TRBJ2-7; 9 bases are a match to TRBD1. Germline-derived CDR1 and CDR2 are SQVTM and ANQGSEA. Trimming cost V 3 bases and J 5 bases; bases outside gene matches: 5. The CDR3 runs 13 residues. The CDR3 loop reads CSVDGTGLNEQYF. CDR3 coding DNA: TGCAGCGTTGACGGGACAGGGCTGAACGAGCAGTACTTC.

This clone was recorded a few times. Here the CDR3 reads CASSLKRTSGSYEQYV. CDR3 nucleotides: TGTGCCAGCAGCTTAAAGAGGACTAGCGGGTCCTACGAGCAGTACGTC. This sequence joins TRBV7-3 and TRBJ2-7, with TRBD2 identical over 11 bases. Germline V CDR1 and CDR2: SGHTA, FQGTGA. The J segment lost 1 base and the V segment lost 1 base, leaving 3 bases of the junction unmatched. This CDR3 spans 16 amino acids.

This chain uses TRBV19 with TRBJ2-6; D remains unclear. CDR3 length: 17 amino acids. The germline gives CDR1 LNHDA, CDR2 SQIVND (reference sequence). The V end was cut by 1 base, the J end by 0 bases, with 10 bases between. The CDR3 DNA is TGTGCCAGTAGTATAGTGGGCCTTACCTCTGGGGCCAACGTCCTGACTTTC. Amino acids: CASSIVGLTSGANVLTF.

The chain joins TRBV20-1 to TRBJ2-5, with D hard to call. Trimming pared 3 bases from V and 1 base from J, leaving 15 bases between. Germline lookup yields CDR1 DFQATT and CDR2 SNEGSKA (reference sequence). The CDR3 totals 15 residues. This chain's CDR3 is CSASLLGRSQETQYF. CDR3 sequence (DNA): TGCAGTGCTAGTTTGCTCGGGCGGAGCCAAGAGACCCAGTACTTC.

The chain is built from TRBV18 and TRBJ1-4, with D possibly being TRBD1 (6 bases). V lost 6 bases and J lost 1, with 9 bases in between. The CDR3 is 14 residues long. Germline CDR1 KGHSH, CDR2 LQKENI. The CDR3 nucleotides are TGTGCCAGCTCGAAGGGGGTAACTAATGAAAAACTGTTTTTT. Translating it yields CASSKGVTNEKLFF.

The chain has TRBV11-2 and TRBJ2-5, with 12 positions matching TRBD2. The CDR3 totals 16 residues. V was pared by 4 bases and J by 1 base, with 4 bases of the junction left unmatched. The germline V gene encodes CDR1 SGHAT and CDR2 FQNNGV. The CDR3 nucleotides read TGTGCCAGCAGCTCGTCGACTAGCGGGGGCCAAGAGACCCAGTACTTC. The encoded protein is CASSSSTSGGQETQYF. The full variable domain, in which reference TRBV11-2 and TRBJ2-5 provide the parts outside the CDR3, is EAGVAQSPRYKIIEKRQSVAFWCNPISGHATLYWYQQILGQGPKLLIQFQNNGVVDDSQLPKDRFSAERLKGVDSTLKIQPAKLEDSAVYLCASSSSTSGGQETQYFGPGTRLLVL.